One sample yielded the 9 T cell receptor beta chains listed below, sequenced in a study of T cell repertoires in cytomegalovirus infection. TCRdb re-derived calls from the reads in MiXCR, one entry per CDR3 protein. The data show hundreds of thousands of distinct CDR3 sequences, 15% to 20% seen once. Source material: PBMCs. The receptors stem from a human donor in good health (CMV status not recorded). Some clones in this sample may be carry-over from other donors' samples.

Of note for this clonotype: Being one base from a much bigger clone, this may be a read error. No conserved phenylalanine or tryptophan ends this CDR3, so it is likely a read error. The CDR3: CASRPPGAGPQHL. CDR3 bases: TGTGCCAGCAGGCCCCCCGGGGCTGGGCCCCAGCATTTG. V is TRBV6-2 or TRBV6-3 and J is TRBJ1-5; possible D gene TRBD1, 5 bases. V shed 6 bases and J shed 9 bases, with 15 bases lying between them. This CDR3 region has 13 residues. Germline V gene lookup returns CDR1 MNHEY and CDR2 SVGEGT.

V gene TRBV15 combines with J gene TRBJ1-6; D unclear. The length of the CDR3 is 14 residues. CDR1 and CDR2 from the germline V gene are LNHNV and YYDKDF (reference sequence). V lost 0 bases and J lost 10, with 10 bases in between. CDR3 nucleotide sequence: TGTGCCACCAGCAGAGATTATTCAGCCTCACCCCTCCACTTT. It yields the protein CATSRDYSASPLHF. Complete variable domain (other parts from reference TRBV15 and TRBJ1-6): DAMVIQNPRYQVTQFGKPVTLSCSQTLNHNVMYWYQQKSSQAPKLLFHYYDKDFNNEADTPDNFQSRRPNTSFCFLDIRSPGLGDTAMYLCATSRDYSASPLHFGNGTRLTVT.

J is TRBJ1-1 and V is TRBV23-1; tentatively, D is TRBD1 (5 bases). TRBV23-1 is reported as an ORF; its role is uncertain. The V end was cut by 4 bases, the J end by 0 bases, with 9 bases between. The CDR3 extends over 14 amino acids. The CDR3 DNA reads TGCGCCAGCAGTCGGGCCAGGGTGAACACTGAAGCTTTCTTT. It specifies CASSRARVNTEAFF.

This clonotype was seen only a few times. The rearrangement uses TRBV4-3 and TRBJ2-1, with D maybe TRBD2 (5 bases). Germline V gene sequence: CDR1 LGHNA, CDR2 YSLEER. The CDR3 is 14 amino acids. Trimming shortened V by 0 bases and J by 11 bases, and 14 bases separated the two germline ends. Written as DNA, the CDR3 is TGCGCCAGCAGCCAAGACCTCCTCAGGAGGAAGCAGTTCTTC. Translating it yields CASSQDLLRRKQFF.

The chain couples TRBV6-2 or TRBV6-3 to TRBJ2-5; a possible D gene is TRBD2 (6 bases). Trimming removed 5 bases from V and 5 bases from J, with 18 bases in between. The CDR3 is made up of 15 amino acids. Germline lookup yields CDR1 MNHEY and CDR2 SVGEGT. The CDR3 sequence: CASSGARRGRETQYF. Written as DNA, the CDR3 is TGTGCCAGCAGTGGGGCCCGGCGGGGCCGGGAGACCCAGTACTTC.

The table lists this clonotype with a few counts. The J gene is TRBJ2-4, the V gene TRBV4-3; 7 nucleotides align to TRBD2. This CDR3 is 17 amino acids long. Germline V gene sequence: CDR1 LGHNA, CDR2 YSLEER. V gave up 0 bases and J gave up 7 bases; unmatched junction bases: 12. For the CDR3, the DNA is TGCGCCAGCAGCCAAGATAAGGTTGGGCGGGAGAAGAACATTCAGTACTTC. As protein: CASSQDKVGREKNIQYF.

CDR3 DNA sequence: TGTGCCAGCAGCTTCCCCTGGGATAGCTCCTACGAGCAGTACTTC. Residues: CASSFPWDSSYEQYF. V and J are TRBV7-9 and TRBJ2-7; D uncertain. V gave up 3 bases and J gave up 0 bases, with 12 bases separating them. CDR1 SEHNR and CDR2 FQNEAQ come from the germline V gene (reference sequence). The CDR3 loop spans 15 amino acids.

V is TRBV20-1 and J is TRBJ1-1, with TRBD1 as a possible D gene (5 bases). The CDR3 runs 14 residues. Trimming removed 4 bases from V and 0 bases from J, with 12 bases in between. Germline CDR1 DFQATT, CDR2 SNEGSKA (reference sequence). CDR3 sequence reads: CSATRGVLNTEAFF. For the CDR3, the DNA is TGCAGTGCTACCCGGGGGGTACTGAACACTGAAGCTTTCTTT.

This clonotype showed up many times. The gene calls are TRBV7-6 and TRBJ2-1; the D gene is possibly TRBD2 (5 bases). The germline gives CDR1 SGHVS, CDR2 FNYEAQ. The germline V and J ends were trimmed by 5 bases and 1 base, with 15 bases remaining between them. The CDR3 consists of 16 residues. The CDR3 reads CASSKSGRGSYNEQFF. Written as DNA, the CDR3 is TGTGCCAGCAGCAAAAGCGGCCGAGGGTCCTACAATGAGCAGTTCTTC.